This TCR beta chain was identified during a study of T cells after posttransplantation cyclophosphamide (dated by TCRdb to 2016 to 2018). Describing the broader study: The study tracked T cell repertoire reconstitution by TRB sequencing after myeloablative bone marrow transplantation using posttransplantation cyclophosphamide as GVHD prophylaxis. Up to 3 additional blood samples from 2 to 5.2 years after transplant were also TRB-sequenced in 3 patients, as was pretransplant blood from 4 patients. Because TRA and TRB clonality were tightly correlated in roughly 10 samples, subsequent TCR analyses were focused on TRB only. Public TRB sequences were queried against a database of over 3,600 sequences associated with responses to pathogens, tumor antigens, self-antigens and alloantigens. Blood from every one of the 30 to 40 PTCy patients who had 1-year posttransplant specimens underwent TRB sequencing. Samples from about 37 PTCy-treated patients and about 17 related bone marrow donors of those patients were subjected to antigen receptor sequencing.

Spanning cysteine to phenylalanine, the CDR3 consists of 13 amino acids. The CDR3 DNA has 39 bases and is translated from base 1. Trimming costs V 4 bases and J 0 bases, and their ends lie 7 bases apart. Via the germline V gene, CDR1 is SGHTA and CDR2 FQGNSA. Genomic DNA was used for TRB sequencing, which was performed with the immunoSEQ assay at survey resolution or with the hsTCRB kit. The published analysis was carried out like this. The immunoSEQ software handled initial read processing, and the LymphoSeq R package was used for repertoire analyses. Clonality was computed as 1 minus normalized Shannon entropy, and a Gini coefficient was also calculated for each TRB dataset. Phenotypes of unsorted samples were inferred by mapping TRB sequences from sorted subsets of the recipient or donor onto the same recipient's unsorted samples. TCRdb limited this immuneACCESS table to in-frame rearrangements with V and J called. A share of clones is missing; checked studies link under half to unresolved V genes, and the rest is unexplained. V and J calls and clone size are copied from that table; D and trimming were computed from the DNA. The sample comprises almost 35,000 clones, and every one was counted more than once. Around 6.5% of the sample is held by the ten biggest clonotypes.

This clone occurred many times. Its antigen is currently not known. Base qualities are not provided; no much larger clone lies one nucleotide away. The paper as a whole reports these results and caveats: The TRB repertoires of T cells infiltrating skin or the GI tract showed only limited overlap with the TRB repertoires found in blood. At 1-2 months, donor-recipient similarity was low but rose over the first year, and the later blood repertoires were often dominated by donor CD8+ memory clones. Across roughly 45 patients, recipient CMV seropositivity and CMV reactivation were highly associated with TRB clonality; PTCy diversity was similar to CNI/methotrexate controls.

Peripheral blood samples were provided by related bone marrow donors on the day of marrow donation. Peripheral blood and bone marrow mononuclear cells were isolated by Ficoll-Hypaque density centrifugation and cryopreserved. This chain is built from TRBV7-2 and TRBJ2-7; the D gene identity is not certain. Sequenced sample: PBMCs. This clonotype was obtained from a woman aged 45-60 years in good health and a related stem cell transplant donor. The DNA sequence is TGTGCCAGCAGCTACAGTCGCTCCTACGAGCAGTACTTC. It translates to CASSYSRSYEQYF.